This T cell receptor (beta chain) was identified in a study of CD8 T cells in ankylosing spondylitis. Overall study findings and caveats: Some motif variants had been reported before (in reactive arthritis synovial fluid and blood). Seemingly distinctive of ankylosing spondylitis blood was a TCR beta motif formed by eight highly homologous variants. It was reported that disease-linked clones were significantly enriched in matched ankylosing spondylitis synovial fluid.

With molecular barcodes, quantitative 5'-RACE was used to make the TCR beta libraries. From the 5' RACE reads, TCRdb called clonotypes with MiXCR, one entry per CDR3 protein. The data hold some 200,000 distinct CDR3 sequences, with 20% to 30% observed a single time. Germline CDR1 reads SGHRS; CDR2 reads YFSETQ. The CDR3 runs to 11 residues. Trimming removed 8 bases from V and 7 bases from J; junction bases left unmatched: 5. This clonotype appeared many times. Its matching antigen is unknown. This chain joins TRBV5-1 and TRBJ2-7; TRBD2 matches at 8 bases. The receptor was isolated from a male donor with ankylosing spondylitis or in good health (not recorded which). Sequencing was carried out using blood, either unsorted or a sorted T cell fraction (not recorded which). DNA for the CDR3: TGCGCCAGTGGGACTAGTGGAGAGCAGTACTTC. Translating it yields CASGTSGEQYF.